This T cell receptor beta chain was sequenced in a study of T cells in Graves' hyperthyroidism and ophthalmopathy. This clonotype has a handful of counts. As yet, its antigen is unknown. Germline V gene sequence: CDR1 SGHVS, CDR2 FNYEAQ. Germline trimming cut 5 bases from V and 2 bases from J; bases unmatched to any gene: 7. CDR3 length equals 15 residues. Disease duration under 2 months; hyperthyroidism patients were aged 18 to 65. PBMCs were obtained from under 13 ml fresh peripheral blood. Points from the study as a whole: Ophthalmopathy prediction by the model preceded onset by a median approximately six months.

Amplification of TCR beta CDR3 regions was performed using RNA transcripts as template. An initial round of RT-PCR targeting the TCR CDR3 relied on the HTBI primer set. One entry per CDR3 protein results from TCRdb running MiXCR on the multiplex PCR reads. The table shows over 700,000 distinct CDR3 sequences, with around 39% occurring only once. V and J are TRBV7-6 and TRBJ2-7; TRBD2 matches at 9 bases. Sequences were obtained from blood. This clonotype was obtained from a man between 18 and 29 years old with Graves' hyperthyroidism. CDR3 amino acids: CASSDKTSGPYEQYF. The DNA for the CDR3 is TGTGCCAGCAGCGATAAGACTAGCGGCCCCTACGAGCAGTACTTC.